One and the same sample provided the 29 T cell receptor beta chains below, sequenced in a study of T cell changes during pregnancy in multiple sclerosis. Only in-frame clones appear in the TCRdb table, and some are missing; sequencing was by immunoSEQ multiplex PCR. Seen here are 58,000 or so clones, approximately 90% observed once, and the top ten hold under 2%. The sequencing here drew on peripheral blood, taken after pregnancy. These receptors all stem from a female donor with multiple sclerosis, enrolled in a pregnancy study.

The rearrangement links TRBV7-3 to TRBJ2-2; 11 bases map to TRBD2. Trimming removed 0 bases from V and 6 bases from J; junction bases left unmatched: 6. CDR1 and CDR2 from the germline V gene are SGHTA and FQGTGA. This CDR3 spans 17 amino acids. The CDR3 nucleotides are TGTGCCAGCAGCTTAACTCTAGCGGGGGGTCAATCCGGGGAGCTGTTTTTT. Amino acids: CASSLTLAGGQSGELFF.

This clone was picked up a small number of times. This chain uses TRBV23-1 with TRBJ1-5; 7 bases map to TRBD1. TRBV23-1 is assigned to the ORF class and has an uncertain function. Germline trimming cut 0 bases from V and 7 bases from J; bases unmatched to any gene: 6. The CDR3 is made up of 15 amino acids. In DNA, the CDR3 is TGCGCCAGCAGTCAATCCACAGGGGAGGAACAGCCCCAGCATTTT. Translation: CASSQSTGEEQPQHF.

This sequence joins TRBV28 and TRBJ2-4; D is uncertain. CDR1 and CDR2 from the germline V gene are MDHEN and SYDVKM. The CDR3 has 15 residues. Trimming stripped 6 bases from V and 3 bases from J, with 15 bases between. The CDR3 protein is CASSYFDSGKNIQYF. CDR3 DNA sequence: TGTGCCAGCAGCTACTTTGACTCGGGCAAAAACATTCAGTACTTC.

V and J are TRBV7-3 and TRBJ1-1; 10 nucleotides line up with TRBD1. CDR3 length: 15 amino acids. J lost 3 bases, V lost 1 base, and 2 bases had no gene match. Germline assignment: CDR1 SGHTA and CDR2 FQGTGA. This chain's CDR3 is CASSLSGTGDTEAFF. CDR3 bases: TGTGCCAGCAGCTTAAGTGGGACAGGGGACACTGAAGCTTTCTTT.

This chain uses TRBV14 with TRBJ1-2; weak D call: TRBD1 (5 bases). Trimming took off 6 bases at V and 3 bases at J, with 11 bases between the two ends. From germline, CDR1 is SGHDN and CDR2 FVKESK. The CDR3 spans 13 residues. The CDR3 loop reads CASSLRAHYGYTF. The CDR3 DNA sequence: TGTGCCAGCAGTCTCAGGGCCCACTATGGCTACACCTTC.

This chain joins TRBV27 and TRBJ2-5, with no clear D. Germline V lookup: CDR1 MNHEY, CDR2 SMNVEV (reference sequence). Trimming took 0 bases from V and 5 from J, leaving 4 bases between them. This CDR3 region has 12 residues. CDR3 bases: TGTGCCAGCAGTTTATCCGGTGAGACCCAGTACTTC. Translated, it gives CASSLSGETQYF.

This clone was observed a handful of times. The genes are TRBV6-4 and TRBJ2-2; TRBD1 aligns across 9 bases. The V and J ends lost 4 bases and 3 bases, in that order; junction bases with no gene match: 0. The CDR3 consists of 14 residues. CDR1 is MRHNA, CDR2 SNTAGT, per germline. CDR3 sequence (DNA): TGTGCCAGCAGTGGGACAGGGGACACCGGGGAGCTGTTTTTT. This codes for CASSGTGDTGELFF.

The genes are TRBV30 and TRBJ1-1; 8 bases align to TRBD1. The CDR3 loop spans 16 amino acids. The germline gives CDR1 GTSNPN, CDR2 SVGIG (reference sequence). The trim removed 0 bases at V and 4 bases at J, leaving 10 bases unmatched. CDR3 DNA: TGTGCCTGGAGTGTACGGCGACAGGGGACGATCACTGAAGCTTTCTTT. Translating gives CAWSVRRQGTITEAFF.

This chain uses TRBV10-3 with TRBJ2-7; 8 bases line up with TRBD2. This CDR3 has 14 amino acids. Germline V gene sequence: CDR1 ENHRY, CDR2 SYGVKD. Trimming at V came to 2 bases and at J to 2 bases, leaving 2 bases not matched to a gene. The CDR3 DNA follows: TGTGCCATCAGTGAGGGCGGGGGGCCCTACGAGCAGTACTTC. It codes for CAISEGGGPYEQYF.

The chain links TRBV7-9 to TRBJ1-2, with 7 bases that match TRBD1. CDR1 and CDR2 (germline): SEHNR, FQNEAQ (reference sequence). This CDR3 contains 13 residues. V gave up 5 bases and J gave up 5 bases; unmatched junction bases: 5. DNA for the CDR3: TGTGCCAGCAGCCAGGGACAGAGTTATGGCTACACCTTC. Its protein is CASSQGQSYGYTF. Together with reference TRBV7-9 and TRBJ1-2, the CDR3 gives the full variable domain: DTGVSQNPRHKITKRGQNVTFRCDPISEHNRLYWYRQTLGQGPEFLTYFQNEAQLEKSRLLSDRFSAERPKGSFSTLEIQRTEQGDSAMYLCASSQGQSYGYTFGSGTRLTVV.

The genes are TRBV28 and TRBJ2-1, with 10 bases fitting TRBD2. Germline V lookup: CDR1 MDHEN, CDR2 SYDVKM. This CDR3 has 18 residues. V shed 1 base, J shed 4 bases, and the junction held 10 bases outside the gene matches. CDR3 loop: CASSLFHGLADVYNEQFF. The CDR3 DNA follows: TGTGCCAGCAGTTTATTTCACGGACTAGCGGATGTGTACAATGAGCAGTTCTTC. Together with reference TRBV28 and TRBJ2-1, the CDR3 gives the full variable domain: DVKVTQSSRYLVKRTGEKVFLECVQDMDHENMFWYRQDPGLGLRLIYFSYDVKMKEKGDIPEGYSVSREKKERFSLILESASTNQTSMYLCASSLFHGLADVYNEQFFGPGTRLTVL.

V and J are TRBV15 and TRBJ2-5; 8 nucleotides match TRBD1. V was pared by 2 bases and J by 4 bases, with 6 bases of the junction left unmatched. The CDR3 is 15 amino acids. CDR1 and CDR2 (germline): LNHNV, YYDKDF (reference sequence). This chain's CDR3 is CATSRSGRGPETQYF. The CDR3 nucleotides are TGTGCCACCAGCAGATCGGGCAGGGGGCCAGAGACCCAGTACTTC.

This clone appeared once. The gene calls are TRBV27 and TRBJ2-5, with TRBD2 identical over 13 bases. The V segment lost 3 bases and the J segment 2 bases; nucleotides outside the gene matches: 12. This CDR3 region has 19 residues. Germline loops: CDR1 MNHEY, CDR2 SMNVEV (reference sequence). Here the CDR3 reads CASSFSSRLAGGRQETQYF. CDR3 in DNA: TGTGCCAGCAGTTTCTCTTCGCGACTAGCGGGGGGCCGTCAAGAGACCCAGTACTTC.

The chain couples TRBV28 to TRBJ2-7, with 7 bases fitting TRBD1. Germline CDR1 MDHEN, CDR2 SYDVKM. The CDR3 length is 14 residues. Trimming at V came to 3 bases and at J to 2 bases, leaving 4 bases not matched to a gene. The CDR3 sequence is CASSLTGRPYEQYF. The DNA of the CDR3 is TGTGCCAGCAGTTTGACAGGGCGCCCCTACGAGCAGTACTTC.

The chain links TRBV6-6 to TRBJ2-1; tentative D call: TRBD1 (6 bases). The CDR3 sequence is 16 residues long. The germline CDR1 and CDR2 sequences are MNHNY and SVGAGI (reference sequence). V was cut by 0 bases and J by 0 bases, with 9 bases left in between. In nucleotides, the CDR3 is TGTGCCAGCAGTTACTCGAAGACAGGCTCCTACAATGAGCAGTTCTTC. It yields the protein CASSYSKTGSYNEQFF.

The J gene is TRBJ1-6, the V gene TRBV19, with 11 bases lining up with TRBD1. Trimming removed 5 bases from V and 5 bases from J; junction bases left unmatched: 2. CDR3 size: 15 residues. Germline assignment: CDR1 LNHDA and CDR2 SQIVND (reference sequence). The CDR3 DNA is TGTGCCAGTAGTGGGACAGGGGGTAATAATTCACCCCTCCACTTT. Translation: CASSGTGGNNSPLHF. Combining the CDR3 with reference TRBV19 and TRBJ1-6 gives the whole variable domain DGGITQSPKYLFRKEGQNVTLSCEQNLNHDAMYWYRQDPGQGLRLIYYSQIVNDFQKGDIAEGYSVSREKKESFPLTVTSAQKNPTAFYLCASSGTGGNNSPLHFGNGTRLTVT.

The rearrangement links TRBV11-2 to TRBJ1-1; a possible D gene is TRBD1 (5 bases). CDR3 length: 16 residues. V lost 3 bases and J 0 bases, leaving 14 bases between the germline ends. Germline CDR1 SGHAT, CDR2 FQNNGV. Here the CDR3 reads CASSFSAGFMNTEAFF. The CDR3 nucleotides are TGTGCCAGCAGCTTTTCGGCAGGGTTTATGAACACTGAAGCTTTCTTT.

The CDR3 sequence: CASSQVRGTGELFF. As DNA, the CDR3 is TGTGCCAGCAGCCAAGTGCGGGGAACCGGGGAGCTGTTTTTT. The chain recombines TRBV14 with TRBJ2-2, with a possible D match to TRBD2 (6 bases). V lost 1 base and J 5 bases, leaving 8 bases between the germline ends. CDR3 length: 14 amino acids. Germline V CDR1 and CDR2: SGHDN, FVKESK.

The gene calls are TRBV30 and TRBJ2-5, with a tentative D call TRBD1 (7 bases). Looked up from germline, CDR1 is GTSNPN and CDR2 is SVGIG (reference sequence). V was shortened by 4 bases and J by 0 bases, with 15 bases between the two germline ends. The CDR3 extends over 15 amino acids. CDR3 coding DNA: TGTGCCTGGACGGAGGGGGGACAGTACCAAGAGACCCAGTACTTC. It translates to CAWTEGGQYQETQYF.

The J gene is TRBJ2-7, the V gene TRBV7-9; D possibly corresponds to TRBD1 (5 bases). Germline V gives CDR1 SEHNR, CDR2 FQNEAQ (reference sequence). Trimming stripped 5 bases from V and 3 bases from J, with 26 bases between. The CDR3 spans 18 residues. The CDR3 is CASSPPISTGPLDYEQYF. The CDR3 nucleotides are TGTGCCAGCAGCCCGCCGATCAGCACAGGACCTCTTGACTACGAGCAGTACTTC.

This chain connects TRBV15 to TRBJ2-6; 7 positions match TRBD1. V lost 0 bases, J lost 0 bases, and 5 bases stayed unmatched. From germline, CDR1 is LNHNV and CDR2 YYDKDF (reference sequence). The CDR3 is 18 amino acids. For the CDR3, the DNA is TGTGCCACCAGCAGAGAAGGGACAGCGCTCTCTGGGGCCAACGTCCTGACTTTC. Encoded protein: CATSREGTALSGANVLTF.

The chain couples TRBV19 to TRBJ1-2, with TRBD1 matching over 7 bases. The CDR3 runs 12 residues. Germline V gene data show CDR1 as LNHDA and CDR2 as SQIVND (reference sequence). V dropped 9 bases and J dropped 1; count of bases not matched to a gene: 2. The CDR3 sequence: CASNRGNYGYTF. In DNA form, the CDR3 reads TGTGCCAGCAACAGGGGTAACTATGGCTACACCTTC.

This rearrangement joins TRBV14 to TRBJ1-4, with a possible D match to TRBD1 (6 bases). The V end lost 4 bases, the J end lost 4 bases, and 10 bases lay between the germline ends. Germline loops: CDR1 SGHDN, CDR2 FVKESK. The CDR3 is 14 amino acids. CDR3 nucleotides: TGTGCCAGCAGCCTGTCCAGGGGTAATGAAAAACTGTTTTTT. It yields the protein CASSLSRGNEKLFF.

The V gene is TRBV5-5, the J gene TRBJ2-1, with 10 nucleotides matching TRBD2. There are 14 residues in the CDR3. J gave up 4 bases and V 3 bases, and 1 base lay outside the gene matches. Germline lookup yields CDR1 SGHKS and CDR2 YYEKEE (reference sequence). The CDR3 sequence is CASSWGLAYNEQFF. For the CDR3, the DNA is TGTGCCAGCAGCTGGGGACTAGCGTACAATGAGCAGTTCTTC.

The chain combines TRBV28 with TRBJ1-1; D perhaps matches TRBD1 (5 bases). Germline V gene data show CDR1 as MDHEN and CDR2 as SYDVKM. This CDR3 is built from 13 residues. Trimming stripped 5 bases from V and 8 bases from J, with 15 bases between. The CDR3 spells CASSPPSGKEAFF. The DNA for the CDR3 is TGTGCCAGCAGTCCTCCTTCAGGGAAAGAAGCTTTCTTT.

A few counts support this clone. The chain couples TRBV11-3 to TRBJ1-5; D ambiguous. There are 12 residues in the CDR3. The germline CDR1 and CDR2 sequences are SGHNT and YENEEA. Deletions cut 2 bases from V and 3 bases from J, with 2 bases between. The CDR3 DNA sequence: TGTGCCAGCAGCTTATACAATCAGCCCCAGCATTTT. Encoded protein: CASSLYNQPQHF.

This chain connects TRBV11-2 to TRBJ1-2; D unresolved. In germline, CDR1 is SGHAT, CDR2 FQNNGV. Trimming removed 5 bases from V and 3 bases from J, with 13 bases in between. The CDR3 has 14 residues. The CDR3 protein is CASSADLTDYGYTF. DNA for the CDR3: TGTGCCAGCAGCGCCGACCTTACAGACTATGGCTACACCTTC.

The V and J genes are TRBV4-2 and TRBJ1-2; 9 bases align to TRBD1. Trimming at V came to 2 bases and at J to 4 bases, leaving 8 bases not matched to a gene. The germline V gene encodes CDR1 LGHNA and CDR2 YNFKEQ. This CDR3 is built from 16 residues. The CDR3: CASSQSDRGPSYGYTF. The CDR3 nucleotides read TGTGCCAGCAGCCAATCGGACAGGGGCCCTTCCTATGGCTACACCTTC.

In nucleotides, the CDR3 is TGTGCCAGCGGACCGGACTTCTCCGGGGTGACCCAGTACTTC. Its translation: CASGPDFSGVTQYF. The rearrangement joins TRBV6-6 to TRBJ2-5; TRBD2 is a possible D gene (5 bases). Germline-derived CDR1 and CDR2 are MNHNY and SVGAGI (reference sequence). This CDR3 region has 14 residues. V was trimmed by 8 bases and J by 7 bases, leaving 20 bases between them.